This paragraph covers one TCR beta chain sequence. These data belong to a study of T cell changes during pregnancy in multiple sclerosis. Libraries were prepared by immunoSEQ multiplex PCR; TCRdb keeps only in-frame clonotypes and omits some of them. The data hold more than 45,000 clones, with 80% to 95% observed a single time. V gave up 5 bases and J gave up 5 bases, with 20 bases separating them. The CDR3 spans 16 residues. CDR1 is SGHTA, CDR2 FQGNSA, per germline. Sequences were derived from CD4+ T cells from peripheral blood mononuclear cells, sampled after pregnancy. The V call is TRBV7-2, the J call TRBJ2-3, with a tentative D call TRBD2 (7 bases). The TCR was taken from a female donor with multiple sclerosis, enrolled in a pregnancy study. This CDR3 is CASSRGGGGRGDTQYF. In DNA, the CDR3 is TGTGCCAGCAGCCGTGGTGGGGGGGGCCGAGGAGATACGCAGTATTTT.